This is a list of T cell receptor beta chains from one sample in a study of blood T cell repertoires in COVID-19. Method: immunoSEQ multiplex PCR; TCRdb's copy keeps in-frame clones and lacks some. The table includes about 370,000 clones, almost 90% detected once. The sequencing sample was made of peripheral blood. The receptor source for this set is a man between 18 and 35 years old with active or convalescent COVID-19. The CDR3 runs from the conserved cysteine through the conserved F or W.

j_call,v_call,cdr3_aa
TRBJ1-1,TRBV3-1/TRBV3-2,CASSQAGRGTEAFF
TRBJ1-2,TRBV6-5,CATRVAVGYTF
TRBJ2-7,TRBV4-2,CASSQERQSYEQYF
TRBJ2-1,TRBV19,CASSITGGVYNEQFF
TRBJ2-7,TRBV7-9,CASSLRGDASYEQYF
TRBJ1-2,TRBV19,CASSLDRAGYGYTF
TRBJ2-3,TRBV4-3,CASSQDWELAMDTQYF
TRBJ2-3,TRBV27,CASSGRGLPDTQYF
TRBJ2-2,TRBV7-8,CASSLTPRGLVTGELFF
TRBJ2-5,TRBV9,CASSPSGGAWETQYF
TRBJ1-2,TRBV25-1,CASSDRVGYGYTF
TRBJ2-7,TRBV6-5,CASKQRQGSYEQYF
TRBJ1-5,TRBV24-1,CATSDRTGNQPQHF
TRBJ2-7,TRBV5-1,CASSLAPVYNYEQYF
TRBJ2-1,TRBV5-8,CASSLRRRGSYNEQFF
TRBJ2-1,TRBV9,CASSPRTGGNEQFF
TRBJ2-2,TRBV19,CASSVTGPGTGELFF
TRBJ2-4,TRBV4-1,CASSQGLAGSLENIQYF
TRBJ1-4,TRBV4-2,CASSQDREKLFF
TRBJ1-6,TRBV27,CASSLTGAGSPLHF
TRBJ2-7,TRBV12-3/TRBV12-4,CASTTGLPYEQYF
TRBJ1-1,TRBV24-1,CATSQQGANTEAFF
TRBJ1-4,TRBV15,CATSRGFSGTGPKLFF
TRBJ1-2,TRBV10-3,CAISETGDGYTF
TRBJ1-2,TRBV29-1,CSVPRGGYGYTF
TRBJ2-1,TRBV4-1,CASSQLSGREFDEQFF